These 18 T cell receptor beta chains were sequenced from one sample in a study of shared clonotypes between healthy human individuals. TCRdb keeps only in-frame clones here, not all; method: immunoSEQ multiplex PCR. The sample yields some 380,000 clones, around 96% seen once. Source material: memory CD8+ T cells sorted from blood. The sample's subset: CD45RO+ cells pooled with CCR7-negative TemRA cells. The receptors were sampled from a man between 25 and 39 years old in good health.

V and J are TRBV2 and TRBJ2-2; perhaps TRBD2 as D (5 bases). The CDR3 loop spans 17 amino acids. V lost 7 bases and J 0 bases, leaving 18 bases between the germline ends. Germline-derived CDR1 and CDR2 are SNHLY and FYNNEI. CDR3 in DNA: TGTGCCAGCACCCTCCGGATCGGCGGGTCGAACACCGGGGAGCTGTTTTTT. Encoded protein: CASTLRIGGSNTGELFF.

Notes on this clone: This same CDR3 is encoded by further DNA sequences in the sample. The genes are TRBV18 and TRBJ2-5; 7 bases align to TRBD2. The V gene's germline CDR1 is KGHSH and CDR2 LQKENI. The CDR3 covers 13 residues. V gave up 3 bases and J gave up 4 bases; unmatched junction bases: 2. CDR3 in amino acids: CASSPGLGETQYF. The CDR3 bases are TGTGCCAGCTCACCCGGACTAGGAGAGACCCAGTACTTC. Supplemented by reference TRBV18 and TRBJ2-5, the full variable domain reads NAGVMQNPRHLVRRRGQEARLRCSPMKGHSHVYWYRQLPEEGLKFMVYLQKENIIDESGMPKERFSAEFPKEGPSILRIQQVVRGDSAAYFCASSPGLGETQYFGPGTRLLVL.

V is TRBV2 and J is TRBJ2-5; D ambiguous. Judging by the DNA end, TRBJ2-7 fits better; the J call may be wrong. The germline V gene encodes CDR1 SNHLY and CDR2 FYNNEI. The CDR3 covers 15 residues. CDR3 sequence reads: CASSEARSEPYEQYF. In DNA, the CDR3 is TGTGCCAGCAGTGAAGCCCGGTCGGAGCCCTACGAGCAGTACTTC.

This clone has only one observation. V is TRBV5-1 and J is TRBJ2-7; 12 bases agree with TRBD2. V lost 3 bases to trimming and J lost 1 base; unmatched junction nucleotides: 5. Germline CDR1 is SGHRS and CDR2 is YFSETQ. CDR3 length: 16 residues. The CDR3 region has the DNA TGCGCCAGCAGCTCACCGGGACTAGCGGGTTCCTACGAGCAGTACTTC. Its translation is CASSSPGLAGSYEQYF. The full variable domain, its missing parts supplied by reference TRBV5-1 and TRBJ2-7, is KAGVTQTPRYLIKTRGQQVTLSCSPISGHRSVSWYQQTPGQGLQFLFEYFSETQRNKGNFPGRFSGRQFSNSRSEMNVSTLELGDSALYLCASSSPGLAGSYEQYFGPGTRLTVT.

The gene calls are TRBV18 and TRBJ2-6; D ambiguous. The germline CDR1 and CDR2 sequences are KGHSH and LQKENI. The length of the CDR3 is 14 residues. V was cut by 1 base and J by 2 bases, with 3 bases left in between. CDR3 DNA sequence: TGTGCCAGCTCACCACAGGCTGGGGCCAACGTCCTGACTTTC. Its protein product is CASSPQAGANVLTF.

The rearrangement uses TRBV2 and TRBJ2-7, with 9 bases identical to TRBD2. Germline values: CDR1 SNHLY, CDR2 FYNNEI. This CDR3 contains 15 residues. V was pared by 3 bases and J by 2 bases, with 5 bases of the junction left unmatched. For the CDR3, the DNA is TGTGCCAGCAGTGAGGAGGGCGGGAGGGCCTACGAGCAGTACTTC. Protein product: CASSEEGGRAYEQYF.

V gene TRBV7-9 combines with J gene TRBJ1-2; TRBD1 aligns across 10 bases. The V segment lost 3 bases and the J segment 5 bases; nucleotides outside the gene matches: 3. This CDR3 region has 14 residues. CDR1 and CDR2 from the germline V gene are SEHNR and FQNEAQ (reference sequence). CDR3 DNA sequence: TGTGCCAGCAGCTTCCGGGACAGGGGTTATGGCTACACCTTC. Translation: CASSFRDRGYGYTF.

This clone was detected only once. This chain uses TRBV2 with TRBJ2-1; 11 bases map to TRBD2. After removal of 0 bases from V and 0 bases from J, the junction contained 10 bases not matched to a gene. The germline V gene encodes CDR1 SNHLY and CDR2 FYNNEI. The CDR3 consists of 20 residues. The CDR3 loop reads CASSEALWLAGGGSYNEQFF. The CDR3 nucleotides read TGTGCCAGCAGTGAAGCGCTTTGGCTAGCGGGAGGAGGCTCCTACAATGAGCAGTTCTTC.

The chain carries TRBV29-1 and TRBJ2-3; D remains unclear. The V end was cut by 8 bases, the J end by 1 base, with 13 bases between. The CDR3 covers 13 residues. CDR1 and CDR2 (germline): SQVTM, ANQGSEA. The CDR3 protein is CSRTGSRTDTQYF. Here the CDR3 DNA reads TGCAGCAGAACGGGTAGCCGCACAGATACGCAGTATTTT.

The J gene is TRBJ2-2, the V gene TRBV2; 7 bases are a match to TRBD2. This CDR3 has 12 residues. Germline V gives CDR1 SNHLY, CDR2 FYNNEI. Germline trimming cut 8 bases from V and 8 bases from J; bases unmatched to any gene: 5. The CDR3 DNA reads TGTGCCAGCGCGGGGGTAGTAGGGGAGCTGTTTTTT. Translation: CASAGVVGELFF.

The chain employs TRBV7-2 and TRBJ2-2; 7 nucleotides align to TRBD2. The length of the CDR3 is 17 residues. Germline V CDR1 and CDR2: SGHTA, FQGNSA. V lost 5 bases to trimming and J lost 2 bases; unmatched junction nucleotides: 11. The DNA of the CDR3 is TGTGCCAGCAGCCCTCGTGGGGGAGGGGTAAACACCGGGGAGCTGTTTTTT. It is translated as CASSPRGGGVNTGELFF. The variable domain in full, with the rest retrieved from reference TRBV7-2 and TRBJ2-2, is GAGVSQSPSNKVTEKGKDVELRCDPISGHTALYWYRQSLGQGLEFLIYFQGNSAPDKSGLPSDRFSAERTGGSVSTLTIQRTQQEDSAVYLCASSPRGGGVNTGELFFGEGSRLTVL.

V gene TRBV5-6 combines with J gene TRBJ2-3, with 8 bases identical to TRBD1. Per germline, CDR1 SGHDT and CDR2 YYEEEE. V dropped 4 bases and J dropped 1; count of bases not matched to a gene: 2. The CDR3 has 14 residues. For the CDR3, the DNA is TGTGCCAGCAGCGGGGGACAGGGCACAGATACGCAGTATTTT. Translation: CASSGGQGTDTQYF. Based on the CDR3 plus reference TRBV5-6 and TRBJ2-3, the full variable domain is DAGVTQSPTHLIKTRGQQVTLRCSPKSGHDTVSWYQQALGQGPQFIFQYYEEEERQRGNFPDRFSGHQFPNYSSELNVNALLLGDSALYLCASSGGQGTDTQYFGPGTRLTVL.

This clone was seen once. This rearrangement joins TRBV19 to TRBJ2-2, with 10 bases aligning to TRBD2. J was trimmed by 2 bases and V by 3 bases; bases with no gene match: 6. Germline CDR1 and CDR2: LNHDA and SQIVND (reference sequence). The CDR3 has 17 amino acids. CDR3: CASSILAGVPNTGELFF. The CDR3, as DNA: TGTGCCAGTAGTATCCTAGCGGGAGTTCCTAACACCGGGGAGCTGTTTTTT.

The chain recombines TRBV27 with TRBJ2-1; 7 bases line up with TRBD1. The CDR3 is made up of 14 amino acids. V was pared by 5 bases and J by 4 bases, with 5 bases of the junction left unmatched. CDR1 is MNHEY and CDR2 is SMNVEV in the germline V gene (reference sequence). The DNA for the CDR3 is TGTGCCAGCAGTCCCGGGGACAGTTACAATGAGCAGTTCTTC. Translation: CASSPGDSYNEQFF.

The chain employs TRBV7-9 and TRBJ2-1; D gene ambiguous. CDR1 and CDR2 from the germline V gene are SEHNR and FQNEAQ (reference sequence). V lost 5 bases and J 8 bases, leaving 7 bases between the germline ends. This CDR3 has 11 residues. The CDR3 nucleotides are TGTGCCAGCAGCCAAGTCCATGAGCAGTTCTTC. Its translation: CASSQVHEQFF.

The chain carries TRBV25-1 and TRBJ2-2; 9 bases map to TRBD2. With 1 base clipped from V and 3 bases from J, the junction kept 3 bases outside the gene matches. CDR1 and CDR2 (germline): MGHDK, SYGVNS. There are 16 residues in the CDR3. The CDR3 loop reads CASSEWIAGDTGELFF. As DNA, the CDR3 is TGTGCCAGCAGTGAATGGATAGCGGGAGACACCGGGGAGCTGTTTTTT.

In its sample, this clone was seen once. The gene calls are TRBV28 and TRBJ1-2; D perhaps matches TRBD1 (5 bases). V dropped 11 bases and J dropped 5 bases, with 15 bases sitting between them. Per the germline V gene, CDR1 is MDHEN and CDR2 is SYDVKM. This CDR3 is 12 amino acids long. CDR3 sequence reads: CAVYRLPYGYTF. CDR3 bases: TGTGCCGTATACAGGTTGCCTTATGGCTACACCTTC.

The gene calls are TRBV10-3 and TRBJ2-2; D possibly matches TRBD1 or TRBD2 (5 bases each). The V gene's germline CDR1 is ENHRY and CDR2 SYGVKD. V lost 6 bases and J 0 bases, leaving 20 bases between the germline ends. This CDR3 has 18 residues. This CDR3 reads CAISLQSSGTPNTGELFF. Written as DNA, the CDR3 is TGTGCCATCAGCCTACAGTCAAGTGGGACCCCGAACACCGGGGAGCTGTTTTTT.